Below, 14 T cell receptor beta chains from the same sample are listed, as sequenced in a study of blood T cells in healthy people across ages. Through a sample-barcoded 5' primer and a J-beta primer mix, a second PCR was run for roughly 6 to 11 cycles. One entry per CDR3 protein, called by TCRdb with MiXCR from the 5' RACE reads. The sample contains 1.5 million or so distinct CDR3 sequences, 42% of which appear only once. Specimen: blood. Every receptor here comes from a woman between 18 and 29 years old in good health.

The chain uses TRBV6-5 and TRBJ2-3; D is uncertain. Germline V gene lookup returns CDR1 MNHEY and CDR2 SVGAGI. V shed 6 bases and J shed 6 bases, with 16 bases lying between them. This CDR3 has 14 amino acids. Here the CDR3 DNA reads TGTGCCAGCAGCAATCTCCGTAAAGCGGATACGCAGTATTTT. Translation: CASSNLRKADTQYF.

The V gene is TRBV9, the J gene TRBJ1-2, with D perhaps matching TRBD1 (5 bases). The length of the CDR3 is 15 residues. The germline gives CDR1 SGDLS, CDR2 YYNGEE. V lost 3 bases and J lost 1, with 13 bases in between. The CDR3 coding sequence is TGTGCCAGCAGCGCCACAGGTGTCGTTAACTATGGCTACACCTTC. Protein sequence: CASSATGVVNYGYTF.

This clonotype has a single count. The chain's CDR3 is CSVVGRKNTGELFF. CDR3 in DNA: TGCAGCGTTGTGGGAAGGAAGAACACCGGGGAGCTGTTTTTT. The V and J genes are TRBV29-1 and TRBJ2-2; D not certain. The germline V gene encodes CDR1 SQVTM and CDR2 ANQGSEA. V lost 4 bases and J 1 base, leaving 10 bases between the germline ends. This CDR3 comprises 14 residues.

This chain uses TRBV3-1 with TRBJ1-4; D may be TRBD1 (5 bases). V was shortened by 4 bases and J by 12 bases, with 21 bases between the two germline ends. Germline values: CDR1 LGHDT, CDR2 YNNKEL (reference sequence). The CDR3 has 15 amino acids. CDR3 protein: CASSPDSASTRELFF. The CDR3 DNA follows: TGTGCCAGCAGCCCCGACAGCGCTTCGACCCGAGAACTGTTTTTT.

This clonotype turned up a few times. This chain uses TRBV10-3 with TRBJ2-1; maybe TRBD2 (5 bases). Per germline, CDR1 ENHRY and CDR2 SYGVKD. V shed 3 bases and J shed 2 bases, with 17 bases lying between them. The CDR3 totals 17 residues. CDR3 loop: CAISDSKPGSAYNEQFF. CDR3 DNA sequence: TGTGCCATCAGTGACTCCAAACCGGGTAGCGCCTACAATGAGCAGTTCTTC.

This clonotype was counted between two and nine times. The V gene is TRBV4-2, the J gene TRBJ2-5; D gene uncertain. The V end was cut by 0 bases, the J end by 5 bases, with 13 bases between. The CDR3 covers 15 residues. The germline CDR1 and CDR2 sequences are LGHNA and YNFKEQ. CDR3 DNA sequence: TGTGCCAGCAGCCAAGACTTCAGGTCGGGCGAGACCCAGTACTTC. Protein sequence: CASSQDFRSGETQYF.

This clonotype has at least ten counts. CDR3 in DNA: TGTGCCAGCAGCTACAGGGACGAGCAGTACTTC. Translating gives CASSYRDEQYF. The rearrangement uses TRBV6-6 and TRBJ2-7, with D maybe TRBD1 (6 bases). The V end was cut by 6 bases, the J end by 5 bases, with 8 bases between. Germline V lookup: CDR1 MNHNY, CDR2 SVGAGI (reference sequence). The CDR3 totals 11 residues.

This clonotype has just a few counts. The chain's CDR3 is CSAAHLVGRGTTGELFF. The DNA of the CDR3 is TGCAGCGCTGCCCACCTCGTCGGCAGGGGGACCACCGGGGAGCTGTTTTTT. The chain couples TRBV29-1 to TRBJ2-2, with TRBD1 matching over 7 bases. With V trimmed by 7 bases and J by 4 bases, 18 bases remained unmatched. This CDR3 is built from 17 residues. The germline gives CDR1 SQVTM, CDR2 ANQGSEA.

This clonotype has only a few counts. The gene calls are TRBV5-5 and TRBJ2-1; tentative D call: TRBD2 (5 bases). The CDR3 length is 13 residues. Germline values: CDR1 SGHKS, CDR2 YYEKEE (reference sequence). Between the trimmed V and J ends, which lost 4 bases and 8 bases, there was a span of 13 bases. CDR3 protein: CASSRGVGYEQFF. The CDR3 DNA follows: TGTGCCAGCAGCCGGGGTGTGGGATATGAGCAGTTCTTC.

The J gene is TRBJ2-7, the V gene TRBV6-1, with 9 positions matching TRBD2. The J call may be mistaken, given a closer DNA end match to TRBJ2-5. Per the germline V gene, CDR1 is MNHNS and CDR2 is SASEGT. The CDR3 extends over 15 amino acids. The CDR3 coding sequence is TGTGCCAGCAGTGATCCGGGACTAGCAAAAGAGACCCAGTACTTC. It specifies CASSDPGLAKETQYF.

This clonotype was seen a handful of times. V usage is TRBV5-6 and J usage is TRBJ1-5; 7 bases match TRBD1. CDR3 length: 14 residues. V was pared by 3 bases and J by 8 bases, with 8 bases of the junction left unmatched. CDR1 is SGHDT, CDR2 YYEEEE, per germline. The CDR3 bases are TGTGCCAGCAGCTACACAGGGGAAGCTGAGCCCCAGCATTTT. It is translated as CASSYTGEAEPQHF.

This chain links TRBV10-3 with TRBJ1-6, with D hard to call. Germline V lookup: CDR1 ENHRY, CDR2 SYGVKD. The CDR3 loop spans 11 amino acids. With 3 bases removed from V and 14 bases from J, the gap between germline ends came to 8 bases. CDR3: CAISDGLTLHF. DNA of the CDR3: TGTGCCATCAGTGACGGACTCACCCTCCACTTT.

V gene TRBV14 combines with J gene TRBJ1-2, with D possibly being TRBD1 (5 bases). The V and J ends lost 7 bases and 6 bases respectively, with 42 bases between them. CDR1 and CDR2 (germline): SGHDN, FVKESK. The CDR3 loop spans 22 amino acids. The CDR3 region has the DNA TGTGCCAGCATACGAATAACCAAGGTGGGATTGGGGGATTTCGGCTGGTTGGATGGCTACACCTTC. It translates to CASIRITKVGLGDFGWLDGYTF.

The chain joins TRBV15 to TRBJ1-2; D remains ambiguous. Looked up from germline, CDR1 is LNHNV and CDR2 is YYDKDF (reference sequence). The CDR3 is 12 residues long. V lost 2 bases to trimming and J lost 8 bases, with 9 bases between them. Here the CDR3 DNA reads TGTGCCACCAGCAGATTGGCCGACGGCTACACCTTC. This translates into CATSRLADGYTF.